This T cell receptor beta chain is from a study of blood T cell repertoires in COVID-19. About the study: The United States, Italy and Spain provided the acute and convalescent COVID-19 samples. The cDNA or gDNA used as material had been derived from T cells, B-cell-depleted T cells, or PBMCs.

Per the original methods: Amplified reference gene primers provided the basis for estimating nucleated cell counts. This table comes from immunoSEQ multiplex PCR, and its TCRdb copy is limited to in-frame clones, with some not included. Clone size and the V and J calls come from that table; the DNA yielded D and trimming. The sample contains about 160,000 clones, approximately 87% of which appear only once. Germline V lookup: CDR1 LGHNA, CDR2 YSLEER. The CDR3 is 14 amino acids. V was pared by 0 bases and J by 2 bases, with 8 bases between. This receptor was taken from a woman aged 70-85 years with acute or convalescent COVID-19. The rearrangement links TRBV4-3 to TRBJ2-7; tentatively, D is TRBD2 (6 bases). The sample comprised peripheral blood. The CDR3 loop is CASSQDGGAYEQYF. For the CDR3, the DNA is TGCGCCAGCAGCCAAGATGGCGGGGCCTACGAGCAGTACTTC.